Following are 21 T cell receptor beta chains from one sample sequenced in a study of shared clonotypes between healthy human individuals. Clones were sequenced by immunoSEQ multiplex PCR, and TCRdb holds only the in-frame ones, with some missing. The table records 950,000 to 1,100,000 clones, approximately 70% of them present only once. Source material: memory CD4+ T cells sorted from blood. This sample's subset: CD45RA-negative fraction. The receptors were sampled from a man aged 18 to 30 in good health.

The rearrangement joins TRBV27 to TRBJ2-1; TRBD1 matches 8 bases. CDR1 and CDR2 from the germline V gene are MNHEY and SMNVEV (reference sequence). This CDR3 has 13 residues. V lost 6 bases to trimming and J lost 8 bases; unmatched junction nucleotides: 6. CDR3 nucleotides: TGTGCCAGCAGAAGACAGGGGATCGATGAGCAGTTCTTC. Residues: CASRRQGIDEQFF.

V is TRBV4-1 and J is TRBJ1-1, with D possibly being TRBD1 (6 bases). The CDR3 has 15 amino acids. Per the germline V gene, CDR1 is MGHRA and CDR2 is YSYEKL. Trimming left V 2 bases short and J 1 base short, with 11 bases between. CDR3 in DNA: TGCGCCAGCAGCCAATACCGGGACACGAACACTGAAGCTTTCTTT. It encodes CASSQYRDTNTEAFF.

This clone came up once. This is likely an artifact of a read error, given a far larger clone one base away. The same CDR3 also results from other DNA sequences found in this sample. The V call is TRBV2, the J call TRBJ2-6; possibly TRBD1 for D (5 bases). Trimming stripped 3 bases from V and 2 bases from J, with 8 bases between. CDR1 is SNHLY and CDR2 is FYNNEI in the germline V gene. The length of the CDR3 is 15 residues. CDR3 sequence (DNA): TGTGCCAGCAGTGAGGAAGGGGCTGGGGCCAACGTCCTGACTTTC. This translates into CASSEEGAGANVLTF.

This sequence joins TRBV5-1 and TRBJ2-7; D gene uncertain. CDR3 size: 15 residues. Germline V CDR1 and CDR2: SGHRS, YFSETQ. V gave up 6 bases and J gave up 0 bases, with 16 bases separating them. CDR3 residues: CASNTGGTTSYEQYF. In DNA form, the CDR3 reads TGCGCCAGCAACACGGGCGGTACTACCTCCTACGAGCAGTACTTC. Using reference TRBV5-1 and TRBJ2-7 for the parts outside the CDR3, the full variable domain is KAGVTQTPRYLIKTRGQQVTLSCSPISGHRSVSWYQQTPGQGLQFLFEYFSETQRNKGNFPGRFSGRQFSNSRSEMNVSTLELGDSALYLCASNTGGTTSYEQYFGPGTRLTVT.

This clone was detected a few times. The chain recombines TRBV19 with TRBJ1-2; 7 bases fit TRBD1. V was clipped by 2 bases and J by 2 bases; unmatched bases: 5. This CDR3 contains 15 residues. Germline values: CDR1 LNHDA, CDR2 SQIVND (reference sequence). CDR3 sequence (DNA): TGTGCCAGTAGTATAAAGGGGGGACAGAACTATGGCTACACCTTC. Protein sequence: CASSIKGGQNYGYTF. Filled out from reference TRBV19 and TRBJ1-2, the complete variable domain reads DGGITQSPKYLFRKEGQNVTLSCEQNLNHDAMYWYRQDPGQGLRLIYYSQIVNDFQKGDIAEGYSVSREKKESFPLTVTSAQKNPTAFYLCASSIKGGQNYGYTFGSGTRLTVV.

V is TRBV5-5 and J is TRBJ1-5; unclear D gene. The CDR3 runs 16 residues. CDR1 is SGHKS and CDR2 is YYEKEE in the germline V gene (reference sequence). Trimming removed 0 bases at V and 0 bases at J, with 10 bases between. DNA for the CDR3: TGTGCCAGCAGCTTGGCGTATGGGTATAGCAATCAGCCCCAGCATTTT. Its protein product is CASSLAYGYSNQPQHF.

J is TRBJ2-1 and V is TRBV30; weak D call: TRBD2 (5 bases). Germline values: CDR1 GTSNPN, CDR2 SVGIG (reference sequence). Trimming stripped 7 bases from V and 12 bases from J, with 16 bases between. The CDR3 consists of 11 residues. The CDR3, as DNA: TGTGCCTTGGGAGTTGATTTTGGGCAGTTCTTC. Translating gives CALGVDFGQFF. The full variable domain, in which reference TRBV30 and TRBJ2-1 provide the parts outside the CDR3, is SQTIHQWPATLVQPVGSPLSLECTVEGTSNPNLYWYRQAAGRGLQLLFYSVGIGQISSEVPQNLSASRPQDRQFILSSKKLLLSDSGFYLCALGVDFGQFFGPGTRLTVL.

The chain links TRBV6-5 to TRBJ2-7, with 10 nucleotides matching TRBD2. After removal of 6 bases from V and 3 bases from J, the junction contained 5 bases not matched to a gene. The germline V gene encodes CDR1 MNHEY and CDR2 SVGAGI. This CDR3 region has 14 residues. CDR3 region: CASRVAGGSYEQYF. As DNA, the CDR3 is TGTGCCAGCAGGGTAGCGGGGGGAAGCTACGAGCAGTACTTC.

In its sample, this clone was seen many times. V is TRBV7-2 and J is TRBJ2-7; 7 bases agree with TRBD1. The CDR3 has 13 amino acids. The ends lost 5 bases at V and 3 bases at J; junction bases unmatched: 4. The germline CDR1 and CDR2 sequences are SGHTA and FQGNSA. CDR3 amino acids: CASSPRTGYEQYF. CDR3 bases: TGTGCCAGCAGCCCTCGGACAGGCTACGAGCAGTACTTC.

The rearrangement links TRBV7-9 to TRBJ2-1, with 9 nucleotides matching TRBD2. V was pared by 3 bases and J by 9 bases, with 6 bases of the junction left unmatched. CDR1 SEHNR and CDR2 FQNEAQ come from the germline V gene (reference sequence). The CDR3 sequence is 14 residues long. The DNA for the CDR3 is TGTGCCAGCAGCTTTGGCGGGGGGGTTATTGAGCAGTTCTTC. It encodes CASSFGGGVIEQFF.

The genes are TRBV2 and TRBJ2-5, with TRBD2 matching over 16 bases. With 10 bases clipped from V and 3 bases from J, the junction kept 8 bases outside the gene matches. The germline V gene encodes CDR1 SNHLY and CDR2 FYNNEI. CDR3 length: 16 amino acids. CDR3 sequence reads: CANSRGLAGGKETQYF. In DNA form, the CDR3 reads TGTGCCAACAGCCGGGGACTAGCGGGGGGGAAAGAGACCCAGTACTTC.

The CDR3 here is CSGVAGVGEQYF. The CDR3 DNA reads TGCAGCGGAGTAGCGGGAGTGGGGGAGCAGTACTTC. This sequence joins TRBV29-1 and TRBJ2-5, with 9 positions matching TRBD2. Germline CDR1 is SQVTM and CDR2 is ANQGSEA. Trimming took 7 bases from V and 11 from J; bases not matched to a gene: 11. The CDR3 is made up of 12 amino acids.

The chain couples TRBV30 to TRBJ1-5; TRBD1 might be the D (6 bases). The CDR3 runs 13 residues. Germline V gene data show CDR1 as GTSNPN and CDR2 as SVGIG (reference sequence). Trimming took off 2 bases at V and 7 bases at J, with 12 bases between the two ends. DNA for the CDR3: TGTGCCTGGAGTTCAGGGGTAGGGCAGCCCCAGCATTTT. It codes for CAWSSGVGQPQHF. Based on the CDR3 plus reference TRBV30 and TRBJ1-5, the full variable domain is SQTIHQWPATLVQPVGSPLSLECTVEGTSNPNLYWYRQAAGRGLQLLFYSVGIGQISSEVPQNLSASRPQDRQFILSSKKLLLSDSGFYLCAWSSGVGQPQHFGDGTRLSIL.

This chain joins TRBV29-1 and TRBJ2-1; possible D gene TRBD2, 5 bases. With 2 bases removed from V and 8 bases from J, the gap between germline ends came to 10 bases. Germline V lookup: CDR1 SQVTM, CDR2 ANQGSEA. CDR3 length: 12 residues. The CDR3 sequence: CSVELPGDEQFF. The CDR3 DNA is TGCAGCGTTGAACTCCCCGGGGATGAGCAGTTCTTC.

A single count supports this clone. J is TRBJ1-1 and V is TRBV2, with no clear D. This CDR3 has 12 amino acids. In germline, CDR1 is SNHLY, CDR2 FYNNEI. Trimming stripped 7 bases from V and 1 base from J, with 7 bases between. CDR3 in DNA: TGTGCCAGCAAACAGACGAACACTGAAGCTTTCTTT. It translates to CASKQTNTEAFF.

The rearrangement links TRBV2 to TRBJ2-1; maybe TRBD1 (6 bases). The CDR3 extends over 16 amino acids. V lost 6 bases to trimming and J lost 4 bases, with 19 bases between them. Germline V gene sequence: CDR1 SNHLY, CDR2 FYNNEI. The CDR3 reads CASRAPGHQVYNEQFF. CDR3 DNA: TGTGCCAGCAGGGCGCCGGGACATCAAGTTTACAATGAGCAGTTCTTC.

The CDR3 is CASSSFGELFF. The CDR3 DNA sequence: TGTGCCAGCAGCTCTTTCGGGGAGCTGTTTTTT. V is TRBV7-2 and J is TRBJ2-2; D gene ambiguous. Germline V gene sequence: CDR1 SGHTA, CDR2 FQGNSA. Trimming stripped 4 bases from V and 7 bases from J, with 4 bases between. The CDR3 totals 11 residues.

The chain couples TRBV6-1 to TRBJ1-5; D ambiguous. CDR1 is MNHNS, CDR2 SASEGT, per germline. V was pared by 1 base and J by 7 bases, with 8 bases between. The CDR3 is made up of 13 amino acids. CDR3 nucleotide sequence: TGTGCCAGCAGTGAAGGAGGTCCCCAGCCCCAGCATTTT. It specifies CASSEGGPQPQHF.

This clone was picked up one time. This chain joins TRBV2 and TRBJ2-1; no definite D call. The CDR3 covers 14 residues. Deletions cut 6 bases from V and 4 bases from J, with 13 bases between. The germline CDR1 and CDR2 sequences are SNHLY and FYNNEI. This chain's CDR3 is CASRTTMGYNEQFF. In DNA form, the CDR3 reads TGTGCCAGCAGAACGACCATGGGGTACAATGAGCAGTTCTTC.

This clone appeared once. V and J are TRBV7-2 and TRBJ2-1, with 9 nucleotides matching TRBD1. V was clipped by 5 bases and J by 4 bases; unmatched bases: 12. Germline V lookup: CDR1 SGHTA, CDR2 FQGNSA. The CDR3 runs 17 residues. CDR3 DNA sequence: TGTGCCAGCAGCACCCGGACAGGGGTAGAGGTTTACAATGAGCAGTTCTTC. This encodes CASSTRTGVEVYNEQFF.

The chain is built from TRBV19 and TRBJ2-7; tentative D call: TRBD1 (6 bases). This CDR3 region has 13 residues. V shed 7 bases and J shed 5 bases, with 15 bases lying between them. The germline gives CDR1 LNHDA, CDR2 SQIVND (reference sequence). CDR3 amino acids: CASTPSGQNEQYF. Here the CDR3 DNA reads TGTGCCAGTACCCCCTCAGGACAGAACGAGCAGTACTTC.